The 21 T cell receptor beta chains given below trace back to one sample, sequenced in a study of CD8 T cells in Susac syndrome. RNA amounts of about 0.45 to 1 ug underwent reverse transcription with random hexamers. TCRdb reprocessed the immunoSEQ multiplex PCR reads with MiXCR, giving one entry per CDR3 protein. The table shows roughly 200,000 distinct CDR3 sequences, with 90% to 95% occurring only once. The sample consisted of CD4+ T cells from PBMCs. The receptors originated from a human donor with Susac syndrome.

The CDR3 DNA reads TGTGCCATCAGTATGACTAGATTCACAGATACGCAGTATTTT. Amino acids: CAISMTRFTDTQYF. This chain uses TRBV10-3 with TRBJ2-3; D perhaps matches TRBD2 (6 bases). In germline, CDR1 is ENHRY, CDR2 SYGVKD. CDR3 length equals 14 residues. Trimming removed 5 bases at V and 2 bases at J, with 11 bases between.

The chain is built from TRBV3-1 and TRBJ1-2; D unresolved. In germline, CDR1 is LGHDT, CDR2 YNNKEL (reference sequence). The germline V and J ends were trimmed by 0 bases and 8 bases, with 13 bases remaining between them. The CDR3 spans 14 residues. CDR3 in amino acids: CASSQDAGSRGYTF. In DNA form, the CDR3 reads TGTGCCAGCAGCCAAGATGCGGGGTCGCGGGGCTACACCTTC.

The chain carries TRBV29-1 and TRBJ2-1; a weak D match, TRBD1 (6 bases). The CDR3 is made up of 14 amino acids. Trimming took 3 bases from V and 7 from J, leaving 16 bases between them. Germline values: CDR1 SQVTM, CDR2 ANQGSEA. CDR3 sequence: CSVDLGQGNNEQFF. As DNA, the CDR3 is TGCAGCGTTGACTTAGGGCAGGGGAATAATGAGCAGTTCTTC.

The chain has TRBV7-2 and TRBJ1-5, with a tentative D call TRBD1 (6 bases). Germline values: CDR1 SGHTA, CDR2 FQGNSA. Trimming took 1 base from V and 9 from J, leaving 16 bases between them. The CDR3 loop spans 15 amino acids. The CDR3 loop is CASSLDGGGTRPQHF. The CDR3 DNA is TGTGCCAGCAGCTTAGATGGGGGCGGGACGAGGCCCCAGCATTTT.

The V gene is TRBV20-1, the J gene TRBJ2-7, with 12 bases aligning to TRBD2. CDR3 length: 13 residues. The ends lost 5 bases at V and 7 bases at J; junction bases unmatched: 6. From germline, CDR1 is DFQATT and CDR2 SNEGSKA (reference sequence). The CDR3 here is CSAVTSGRGEQYF. CDR3 nucleotides: TGCAGTGCTGTGACTAGCGGGAGAGGAGAGCAGTACTTC.

The rearrangement links TRBV3-1 to TRBJ1-1; 7 bases agree with TRBD1. With 4 bases clipped from V and 1 base from J, the junction kept 3 bases outside the gene matches. This CDR3 has 14 residues. Germline assignment: CDR1 LGHDT and CDR2 YNNKEL (reference sequence). CDR3 protein: CASSPRDRNTEAFF. The DNA of the CDR3 is TGTGCCAGCAGCCCCCGGGACAGGAACACTGAAGCTTTCTTT.

The genes are TRBV5-4 and TRBJ2-1; no definite D call. The CDR3 consists of 13 residues. V was shortened by 0 bases and J by 5 bases, with 6 bases between the two germline ends. Per germline, CDR1 SGHNT and CDR2 YYREEE (reference sequence). The CDR3 DNA sequence: TGTGCCAGCAGCTTGGTTGGGAACAATGAGCAGTTCTTC. The encoded protein is CASSLVGNNEQFF.

The chain combines TRBV9 with TRBJ2-5, with D possibly matching TRBD1 (5 bases). The germline gives CDR1 SGDLS, CDR2 YYNGEE. Trimming took 0 bases from V and 2 from J, leaving 14 bases between them. This CDR3 has 16 amino acids. The CDR3 loop reads CASSVGPQGRQETQYF. CDR3 in DNA: TGTGCCAGCAGCGTAGGCCCCCAGGGCAGGCAAGAGACCCAGTACTTC. The entire variable domain, with the rest obtained from reference TRBV9 and TRBJ2-5, is as follows: DSGVTQTPKHLITATGQRVTLRCSPRSGDLSVYWYQQSLDQGLQFLIQYYNGEERAKGNILERFSAQQFPDLHSELNLSSLELGDSALYFCASSVGPQGRQETQYFGPGTRLLVL.

The chain carries TRBV6-1 and TRBJ2-4, with 9 bases that match TRBD2. CDR3 size: 15 residues. Trimming took 4 bases from V and 3 from J; bases not matched to a gene: 4. The V gene's germline CDR1 is MNHNS and CDR2 SASEGT. This CDR3 reads CASSVAGVGKNIQYF. CDR3 DNA: TGTGCCAGCAGTGTAGCGGGAGTGGGCAAAAACATTCAGTACTTC.

This chain links TRBV2 with TRBJ2-3; 7 positions match TRBD2. V shed 7 bases and J 1 base; nucleotides not matched to a gene: 5. The V gene's germline CDR1 is SNHLY and CDR2 FYNNEI. The length of the CDR3 is 14 residues. The CDR3 region is CASKDRGGTDTQYF. In DNA form, the CDR3 reads TGTGCCAGCAAGGATCGGGGGGGCACAGATACGCAGTATTTT.

This chain uses TRBV6-5 with TRBJ1-2; D may be TRBD1 (5 bases). The V and J ends lost 6 bases and 4 bases respectively, with 9 bases between them. This CDR3 is 12 amino acids long. In germline, CDR1 is MNHEY, CDR2 SVGAGI. The CDR3 sequence is CASSTGFYGYTF. The CDR3 bases are TGTGCCAGCAGCACAGGATTCTATGGCTACACCTTC.

This chain links TRBV12-5 with TRBJ2-1; D is perhaps TRBD2 (5 bases). Germline V CDR1 and CDR2: LGHNT, FRNRAP. CDR3 length: 16 residues. The V gene lost 0 bases and the J gene lost 4 bases, with 13 bases spanning the gap. The CDR3 region has the DNA TGTGCTAGTGGTTTGGTTCTAACGGGGTTATACAATGAGCAGTTCTTC. Amino acid sequence: CASGLVLTGLYNEQFF. Using reference TRBV12-5 and TRBJ2-1 for the parts outside the CDR3, the full variable domain is DARVTQTPRHKVTEMGQEVTMRCQPILGHNTVFWYRQTMMQGLELLAYFRNRAPLDDSGMPKDRFSAEMPDATLATLKIQPSEPRDSAVYFCASGLVLTGLYNEQFFGPGTRLTVL.

This chain connects TRBV18 to TRBJ1-1; D not resolved. V shed 3 bases and J shed 0 bases, with 5 bases lying between them. The CDR3 length is 13 residues. Germline-derived CDR1 and CDR2 are KGHSH and LQKENI. The CDR3 coding sequence is TGTGCCAGCTCACCCCTGGTGAACACTGAAGCTTTCTTT. This sequence encodes CASSPLVNTEAFF.

The rearrangement uses TRBV2 and TRBJ1-2, with D possibly TRBD1 on 5 matching bases. The germline V gene has CDR1 SNHLY and CDR2 FYNNEI. V dropped 4 bases and J dropped 8 bases, with 14 bases sitting between them. The CDR3 runs 13 residues. The CDR3 is CASSVRLKGGYTF. Here the CDR3 DNA reads TGTGCCAGCAGTGTACGGCTCAAGGGGGGCTACACCTTC. The full variable domain, in which reference TRBV2 and TRBJ1-2 provide the parts outside the CDR3, is EPEVTQTPSHQVTQMGQEVILRCVPISNHLYFYWYRQILGQKVEFLVSFYNNEISEKSEIFDDQFSVERPDGSNFTLKIRSTKLEDSAMYFCASSVRLKGGYTFGSGTRLTVV.

The chain uses TRBV30 and TRBJ2-5, with D perhaps matching TRBD1 or TRBD2 (6 bases each). Trimming took off 0 bases at V and 5 bases at J, with 16 bases between the two ends. The V gene's germline CDR1 is GTSNPN and CDR2 SVGIG (reference sequence). CDR3 length: 15 residues. The DNA of the CDR3 is TGTGCCTGGAGTGTAGGGGGGACCGGTTGGGAGACCCAGTACTTC. Protein: CAWSVGGTGWETQYF.

The rearrangement links TRBV12-3 or TRBV12-4 to TRBJ2-1, with no clear D. Trimming pared 2 bases from V and 0 bases from J, leaving 5 bases between. The CDR3 totals 14 residues. In DNA, the CDR3 is TGTGCCAGCAGTTTAAGTCGCTCCTACAATGAGCAGTTCTTC. Translated, it gives CASSLSRSYNEQFF.

This chain connects TRBV23-1 to TRBJ2-1, with D perhaps TRBD1 or TRBD2 (6 bases each). TRBV23-1 is sorted into the ORF group, with uncertain function. This CDR3 region has 18 residues. Trimming removed 3 bases at V and 2 bases at J, with 20 bases between. CDR3 nucleotides: TGCGCCAGCAGTCATCGTCCTTGTCGGGGGCAAGCCTACAATGAGCAGTTCTTC. Protein sequence: CASSHRPCRGQAYNEQFF.

The gene calls are TRBV6-6 and TRBJ2-5; 10 bases fit TRBD2. Per the germline V gene, CDR1 is MNHNY and CDR2 is SVGAGI (reference sequence). The CDR3 is 16 amino acids. Trimming took 0 bases from V and 3 from J; bases not matched to a gene: 4. CDR3 protein: CASSYSWGTSEETQYF. The CDR3 region has the DNA TGTGCCAGCAGTTACTCGTGGGGGACTAGCGAAGAGACCCAGTACTTC.

V usage is TRBV7-2 and J usage is TRBJ2-1; TRBD2 matches 13 bases. The ends lost 5 bases at V and 7 bases at J; junction bases unmatched: 8. This CDR3 has 16 residues. Germline V CDR1 and CDR2: SGHTA, FQGNSA. CDR3 sequence: CASSTRTSGSRNEQFF. The CDR3 DNA follows: TGTGCCAGCAGCACGAGGACTAGCGGGAGTAGAAATGAGCAGTTCTTC.

This chain joins TRBV20-1 and TRBJ2-5; TRBD1 aligns across 8 bases. Germline lookup yields CDR1 DFQATT and CDR2 SNEGSKA (reference sequence). V shed 1 base and J 5 bases; nucleotides not matched to a gene: 6. The CDR3 length is 14 residues. CDR3 nucleotides: TGCAGTGCTAGAGGGACAGGGAGGTGGGAGACCCAGTACTTC. It is translated as CSARGTGRWETQYF.

The chain combines TRBV2 with TRBJ1-2, with a possible D match to TRBD1 (6 bases). Trimming shortened V by 10 bases and J by 0 bases, and 15 bases separated the two germline ends. CDR1 is SNHLY and CDR2 is FYNNEI in the germline V gene. The CDR3 is 14 residues long. The CDR3 region has the DNA TGTGCCACACGAGGGGGTCGAACTAACTATGGCTACACCTTC. Translated: CATRGGRTNYGYTF.